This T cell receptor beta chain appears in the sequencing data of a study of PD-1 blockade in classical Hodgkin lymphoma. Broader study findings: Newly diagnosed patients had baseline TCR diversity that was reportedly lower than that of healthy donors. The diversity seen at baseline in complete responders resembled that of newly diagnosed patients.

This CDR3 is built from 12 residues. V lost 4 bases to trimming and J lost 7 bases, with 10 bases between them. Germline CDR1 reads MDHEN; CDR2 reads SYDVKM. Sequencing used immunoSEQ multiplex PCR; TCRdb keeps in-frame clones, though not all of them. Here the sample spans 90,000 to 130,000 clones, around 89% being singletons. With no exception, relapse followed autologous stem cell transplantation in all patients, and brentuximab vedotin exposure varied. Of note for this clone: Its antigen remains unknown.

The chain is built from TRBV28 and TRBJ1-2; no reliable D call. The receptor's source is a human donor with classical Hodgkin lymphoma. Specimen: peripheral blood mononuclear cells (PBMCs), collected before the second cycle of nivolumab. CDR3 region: CASSSSTGGYTF. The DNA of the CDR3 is TGTGCCAGCAGTTCCTCGACGGGTGGCTACACCTTC.